This record looks at one T cell receptor beta chain sequence and its context. Its antigen is not identified. CDR1 and CDR2 from the germline V gene are SGHRS and YFSETQ. The CDR3 sequence is 15 residues long. Trimming pared 2 bases from V and 2 bases from J, leaving 14 bases between. One entry per CDR3 protein results from TCRdb running MiXCR on the reads. The sample holds around 540,000 distinct CDR3 sequences, 30% to 40% seen once. The data derive from a study of T cell repertoires in cytomegalovirus infection. General study points: CMV carriers with the relevant HLA were identified by cumulative public TCR beta family frequency.

J is TRBJ2-7 and V is TRBV5-1, with D possibly being TRBD1 or TRBD2 (7 bases each). The TCR was taken from a human donor in good health (CMV status not recorded). Some clones in this sample may be carry-over from other donors' samples. Sequences were derived from cultured PBMCs, sampled from culture after CMV antigen stimulation. The CDR3 DNA sequence: TGCGCCAGCAGCTTCGGGGGGACAGATACCTACGAGCAGTACTTC. It specifies CASSFGGTDTYEQYF.